This T cell receptor (beta chain) was found in a study of blood T cells in healthy people across ages. Every participating donor contributed about 10 milliliters of peripheral blood through a draw. At least 6.5 million PBMCs were isolated per sample. Overall study findings and caveats: For the donors, CMV status was unknown and possibly confounded expanded clonotype changes.

Germline lookup yields CDR1 SQVTM and CDR2 ANQGSEA. Trimming stripped 0 bases from V and 7 bases from J, with 12 bases between. The CDR3 consists of 13 residues. The authors ran a second PCR of roughly 6 to 12 cycles using a sample-barcoded 5' primer and a J-beta primer mix. TCRdb re-analysed the 5' RACE reads in MiXCR, keeping a single row per CDR3 protein. The profile shows 750,000 or so distinct CDR3 sequences, 20% to 25% of them singletons. This clonotype came up once. Its specificity is not known. The sample also formed part of further work on T cells of mothers and their children.

The TCR comes from a boy aged 5-17 years in good health. This chain links TRBV29-1 with TRBJ1-2; D gene unclear. The source material was blood. For the CDR3, the DNA is TGCAGCGTTGAAGATCACGAGTTGAGTGGCTACACCTTC. It specifies CSVEDHELSGYTF.